The rows below give T cell receptor beta chains drawn from one sample of a study of siplizumab effects on memory and regulatory T cells. Here immunoSEQ multiplex PCR was the method, and the copy in TCRdb shows in-frame clones only, minus some. The data hold around 110,000 clones, with around 94% observed a single time. Sequenced: non-Treg CD4+ T cells sorted from blood. These receptors all stem from a human donor in good health. Both conserved end residues are part of each CDR3. D genes are given only for firm matches. Where a row states a size, it is once, few, many or the class of an expanded clone; other rows omit it.

. . 14 TRBJ2-5 TRBV5-1 CASSPGGAQETQYF TGCGCCAGCAGCCCCGGCGGGGCCCAAGAGACCCAGTACTTC
. TRBD1 13 TRBJ1-1 TRBV11-2 CAMGQGANTEAFF TGTGCCATGGGACAGGGCGCGAACACTGAAGCTTTCTTT
. . 16 TRBJ2-4 TRBV25-1 CASSRTGALAKNIQYF TGTGCCAGCAGTCGGACGGGAGCGCTAGCCAAAAACATTCAGTACTTC
. . 12 TRBJ2-3 TRBV5-4 CASSLVGDTQYF TGTGCCAGCAGCTTGGTTGGCGATACGCAGTATTTT
. TRBD2 14 TRBJ2-2 TRBV6-6 CASLAGGPPGELFF TGTGCCAGTCTAGCGGGAGGGCCGCCCGGGGAGCTGTTTTTT
. . 13 TRBJ1-2 TRBV19 CASTNGIRPGYTF TGTGCCAGTACCAATGGCATCAGGCCCGGCTACACCTTC
. TRBD2 15 TRBJ2-7 TRBV15 CATSRELAEAYEQYF TGTGCCACCAGCAGAGAACTAGCGGAGGCCTACGAGCAGTACTTC
. TRBD2 15 TRBJ2-1 TRBV6-6 CASSSSGISYNEQFF TGTGCCAGCAGCTCTAGCGGGATCTCCTACAATGAGCAGTTCTTC
few TRBD1 16 TRBJ1-5 TRBV30 CAWSQESGTGSQPQHF TGTGCCTGGAGTCAAGAGTCCGGGACAGGGAGTCAGCCCCAGCATTTT
. . 11 TRBJ2-1 TRBV5-1 CASSLANEQFF TGCGCCAGCAGCTTGGCGAATGAGCAGTTCTTC
. TRBD2 13 TRBJ2-3 TRBV10-1 CASSEGTGGRQYF TGCGCCAGCAGTGAGGGGACTGGCGGGAGGCAGTATTTT
. TRBD1 18 TRBJ1-1 TRBV18 CASSPSSGGGRMNTEAFF TGTGCCAGCTCACCCTCGTCAGGGGGCGGCAGGATGAACACTGAAGCTTTCTTT
. . 13 TRBJ2-2 TRBV11-2 CASLNAGHGELFF TGTGCCAGCCTCAATGCAGGGCACGGGGAGCTGTTTTTT
. . 16 TRBJ1-2 TRBV9 CASSVSSGSSMAGYTF TGTGCCAGCAGCGTTTCGTCCGGGTCCTCGATGGCTGGCTACACCTTC
. . 14 TRBJ2-7 TRBV19 CASGGRGRFYEQYF TGTGCCAGTGGAGGGCGGGGACGTTTCTACGAGCAGTACTTC
once . 14 TRBJ2-1 TRBV18 CASSPVQDTNEQFF TGTGCCAGCTCACCAGTCCAGGATACCAATGAGCAGTTCTTC
. . 12 TRBJ1-1 TRBV6-5 CASSWGSTEAFF TGTGCCAGCAGTTGGGGGAGCACTGAAGCTTTCTTT
. TRBD1 13 TRBJ1-2 TRBV27 CASRIDRDYGYTF TGTGCCAGCAGGATCGACAGGGACTATGGCTACACCTTC
. . 13 TRBJ2-2 TRBV6-6 CASSYKGTGELFF TGTGCCAGCAGTTACAAGGGCACCGGGGAGCTGTTTTTT
. TRBD1 13 TRBJ1-2 TRBV5-4 CASSLDRVRGYTF TGTGCCAGCAGCTTAGACAGGGTACGAGGCTACACCTTC
once . 14 TRBJ2-3 TRBV5-1 CASSLGRTADTQYF TGCGCCAGCAGCTTAGGACGGACCGCAGATACGCAGTATTTT
. . 13 TRBJ2-6 TRBV27 CASAGPGANVLTF TGTGCCAGCGCTGGCCCTGGGGCCAACGTCCTGACTTTC
. . 15 TRBJ1-1 TRBV6-1 CASRSGLSGDPEAFF TGTGCCAGCAGGAGCGGATTGTCTGGGGACCCTGAAGCTTTCTTT
. . 16 TRBJ2-7 TRBV9 CASSVAGQGSSYEQYF TGTGCCAGCAGCGTAGCTGGGCAGGGAAGCTCCTACGAGCAGTACTTC
. . 13 TRBJ2-7 TRBV9 CASSVAGGGEQYF TGTGCCAGCAGCGTAGCCGGGGGCGGCGAGCAGTACTTC
. . 16 TRBJ2-7 TRBV7-9 CASSFPPYGTSYEQYF TGTGCCAGCAGCTTCCCCCCTTACGGGACGTCCTACGAGCAGTACTTC
. . 14 TRBJ1-4 TRBV27 CASSFRIGREKLFF TGTGCCAGCAGTTTTAGGATAGGGAGGGAAAAACTGTTTTTT
. . 12 TRBJ1-1 TRBV19 CASSIAGYEAFF TGTGCCAGTAGTATAGCGGGGTATGAAGCTTTCTTT
few TRBD2 15 TRBJ2-1 TRBV28 CASSETSISYNEQFF TGTGCCAGCAGTGAGACTAGCATCTCCTACAATGAGCAGTTCTTC